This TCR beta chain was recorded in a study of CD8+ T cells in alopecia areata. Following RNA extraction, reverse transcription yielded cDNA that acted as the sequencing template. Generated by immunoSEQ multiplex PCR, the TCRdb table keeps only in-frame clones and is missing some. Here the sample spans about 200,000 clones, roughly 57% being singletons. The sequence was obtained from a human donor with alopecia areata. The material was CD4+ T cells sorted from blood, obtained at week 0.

CDR3 loop: CASSQVGGGNTIYF. The CDR3 DNA reads TGTGCCAGCAGCCAAGTTGGAGGTGGAAACACCATATATTTT. The chain carries TRBV14 and TRBJ1-3, with D uncertain. Trimming removed 1 base from V and 3 bases from J, with 7 bases in between. The length of the CDR3 is 14 residues. Germline-derived CDR1 and CDR2 are SGHDN and FVKESK.